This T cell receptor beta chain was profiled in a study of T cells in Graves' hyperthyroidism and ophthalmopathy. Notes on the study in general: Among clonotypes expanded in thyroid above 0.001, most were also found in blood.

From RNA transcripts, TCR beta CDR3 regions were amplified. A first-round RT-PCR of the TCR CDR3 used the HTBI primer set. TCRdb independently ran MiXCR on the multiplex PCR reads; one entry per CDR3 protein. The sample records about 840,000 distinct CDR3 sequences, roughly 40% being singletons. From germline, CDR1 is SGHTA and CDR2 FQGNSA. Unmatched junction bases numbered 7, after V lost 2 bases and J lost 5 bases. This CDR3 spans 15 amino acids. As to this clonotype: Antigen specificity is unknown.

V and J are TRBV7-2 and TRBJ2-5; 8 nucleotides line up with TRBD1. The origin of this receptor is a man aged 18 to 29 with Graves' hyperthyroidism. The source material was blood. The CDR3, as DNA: TGTGCCAGCAGCTTACAGGGGGCGAGTATTGAGACCCAGTACTTC. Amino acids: CASSLQGASIETQYF.